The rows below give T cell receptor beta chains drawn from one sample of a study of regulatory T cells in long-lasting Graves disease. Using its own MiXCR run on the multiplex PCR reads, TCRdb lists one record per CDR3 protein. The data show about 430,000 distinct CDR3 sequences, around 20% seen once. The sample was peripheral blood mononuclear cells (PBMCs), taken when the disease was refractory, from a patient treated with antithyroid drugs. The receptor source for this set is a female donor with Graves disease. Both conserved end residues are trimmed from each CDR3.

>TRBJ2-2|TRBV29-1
SVPTSGTNTGELF
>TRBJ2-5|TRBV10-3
AAQGAEETQY
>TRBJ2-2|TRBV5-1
ASSPVGTSGRGGELF
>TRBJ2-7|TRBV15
ATRLAGGPYEQY
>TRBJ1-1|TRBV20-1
SARDRRGPGWTEAF
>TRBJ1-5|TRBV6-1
ASRRESNQPQH
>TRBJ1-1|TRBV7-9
ASSLRRGVTEAF
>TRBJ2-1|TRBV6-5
ASSSSWTSRGLYNEQF
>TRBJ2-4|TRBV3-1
ASSRLLSGLAKNIQY
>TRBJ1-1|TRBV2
ASSEADYRGTEAF
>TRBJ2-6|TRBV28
ASSLGPTRWANVLT
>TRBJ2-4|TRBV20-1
SALVVDKNIQY
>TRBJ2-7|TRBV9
ASSVIGTSGSEQY
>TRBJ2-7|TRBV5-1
ASSKTPRSSYEQY
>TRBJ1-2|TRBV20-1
SARQGDYGYT
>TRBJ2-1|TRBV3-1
ASSRVRRSHEQF
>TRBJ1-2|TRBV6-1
ASSEVTGDYGYT
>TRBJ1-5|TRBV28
ASPAGAVKEPQH